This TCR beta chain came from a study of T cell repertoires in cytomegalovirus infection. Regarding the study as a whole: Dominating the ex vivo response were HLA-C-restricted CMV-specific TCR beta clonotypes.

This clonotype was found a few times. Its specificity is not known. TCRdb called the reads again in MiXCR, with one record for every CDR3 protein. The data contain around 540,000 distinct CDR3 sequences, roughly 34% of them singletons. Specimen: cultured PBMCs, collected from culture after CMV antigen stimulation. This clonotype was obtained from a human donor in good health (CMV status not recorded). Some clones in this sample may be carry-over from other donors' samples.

CDR3 in DNA: TGTGCCAGCAGCGCCCCGACGGATTTCTATGGCTACACCTTC. As protein: CASSAPTDFYGYTF. V gene TRBV5-4 combines with J gene TRBJ1-2; D uncertain. The CDR3 covers 14 residues. CDR1 and CDR2 (germline): SGHNT, YYREEE (reference sequence). Trimming removed 4 bases at V and 4 bases at J, with 14 bases between. Looking up the rest from reference TRBV5-4 and TRBJ1-2 gives the full variable domain: ETGVTQSPTHLIKTRGQQVTLRCSSQSGHNTVSWYQQALGQGPQFIFQYYREEENGRGNFPPRFSGLQFPNYSSELNVNALELDDSALYLCASSAPTDFYGYTFGSGTRLTVV.